The rows below give T cell receptor beta chains drawn from one sample of a study of identical twins. Via MiXCR, TCRdb re-called the 5' RACE reads, giving one row per CDR3 protein. The profile shows 600,000 to 850,000 distinct CDR3 sequences, roughly 20% of them singletons. The same data also contributed to another study, on T cells expressing NK-cell markers.

What was sequenced was PBMCs. All receptors come from a woman younger than 35 in good health. Both conserved end residues are part of each CDR3. A D gene is named only where the DNA matches it firmly. Not all rows give a size; the values are once, few, many and, for expanded clones, a class.

CDR3	DNA	size	V	J	D
CASSYPSILTGYNEQFF	TGTGCCAGCAGTTACCCCTCAATATTGACAGGCTACAATGAGCAGTTCTTC	few	TRBV6-2/TRBV6-3	TRBJ2-1	NA
CASSPKGVQETQYF	TGTGCCAGCAGTCCAAAAGGGGTCCAAGAGACCCAGTACTTC	few	TRBV12-3/TRBV12-4	TRBJ2-5	NA
CSAPDFFRVQYF	TGCAGTGCGCCCGACTTTTTTCGGGTGCAGTATTTT	NA	TRBV20-1	TRBJ2-3	NA
CSARSLTSGLSEQYF	TGCAGTGCTAGGTCCCTGACTAGCGGGCTCTCCGAGCAGTACTTC	many	TRBV20-1	TRBJ2-7	TRBD2
CASSTNRLGNEKLFF	TGTGCCAGCAGTACCAACAGGTTGGGGAATGAAAAACTGTTTTTT	few	TRBV12-3/TRBV12-4	TRBJ1-4	NA
CASSVPAVPSGGRTDTQYF	TGTGCCAGCAGCGTACCCGCTGTCCCATCGGGGGGACGCACAGATACGCAGTATTTT	NA	TRBV9	TRBJ2-3	TRBD2
CASSLWGDADTQYF	TGTGCCAGCAGTTTATGGGGGGACGCAGATACGCAGTATTTT	NA	TRBV27	TRBJ2-3	NA
CASSLEPGNIQYF	TGTGCCAGCAGCTTAGAACCGGGAAACATTCAGTACTTC	NA	TRBV11-2	TRBJ2-4	NA
CSASKQGRHEQFF	TGCAGTGCTAGTAAACAGGGCCGGCATGAGCAGTTCTTC	NA	TRBV20-1	TRBJ2-1	NA
CASSQSPWYGTRPYEQYF	TGCGCCAGCAGCCAGTCTCCCTGGTACGGGACCCGACCCTACGAGCAGTACTTC	NA	TRBV4-3	TRBJ2-7	NA
CASTPGKLAPQETQYF	TGCGCCAGCACTCCAGGAAAACTAGCCCCCCAAGAGACCCAGTACTTC	few	TRBV10-2	TRBJ2-5	NA
CASSLAEGNGYTF	TGTGCCAGCAGTTTAGCCGAGGGGAATGGCTACACCTTC	NA	TRBV12-3/TRBV12-4	TRBJ1-2	NA
CSASHRANTEAFF	TGCAGTGCTAGCCACAGAGCTAACACTGAAGCTTTCTTT	few	TRBV20-1	TRBJ1-1	NA
CASSFDGTGRVYTF	TGTGCCAGCAGCTTCGACGGGACAGGGAGGGTCTACACCTTC	NA	TRBV5-5	TRBJ1-2	TRBD1
CATGTSFLPLHF	TGTGCCACCGGGACATCGTTTTTACCCCTCCACTTT	NA	TRBV28	TRBJ1-6	NA
CASSLAGTTLRTQYF	TGTGCCAGCAGCTTAGCCGGGACTACCCTGCGGACGCAGTATTTT	few	TRBV7-2	TRBJ2-3	TRBD2
CSASLQQETQYF	TGCAGTGCTAGCTTGCAGCAAGAGACCCAGTACTTC	few	TRBV20-1	TRBJ2-5	NA
CASSLLGNHGYTF	TGTGCCAGCAGTTTACTGGGTAACCATGGCTACACCTTC	NA	TRBV12-3/TRBV12-4	TRBJ1-2	NA